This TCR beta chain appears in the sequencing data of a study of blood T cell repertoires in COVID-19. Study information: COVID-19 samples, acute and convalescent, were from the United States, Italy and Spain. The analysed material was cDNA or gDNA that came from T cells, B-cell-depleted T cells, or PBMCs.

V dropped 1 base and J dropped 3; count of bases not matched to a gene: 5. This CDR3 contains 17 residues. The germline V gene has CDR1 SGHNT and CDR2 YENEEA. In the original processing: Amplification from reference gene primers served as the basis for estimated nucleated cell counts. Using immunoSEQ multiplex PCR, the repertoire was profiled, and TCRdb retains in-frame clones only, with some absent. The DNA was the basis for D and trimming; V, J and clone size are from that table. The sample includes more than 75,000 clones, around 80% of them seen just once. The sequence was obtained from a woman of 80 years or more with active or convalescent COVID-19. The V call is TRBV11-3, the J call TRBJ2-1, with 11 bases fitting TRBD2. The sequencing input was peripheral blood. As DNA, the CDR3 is TGTGCCAGCAGCTTAGGCGGTAGCGGGGGGGTCTACAATGAGCAGTTCTTC. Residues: CASSLGGSGGVYNEQFF.